This T cell receptor (beta chain) was observed in a study of blood T cell repertoires in COVID-19. Background on the study: Samples came from the United States, Italy and Spain, spanning acute and convalescent COVID-19. PBMCs, B-cell-depleted T cells, or T cells were the source of the cDNA or gDNA that made up the material.

This clone came up once. Methods used by the authors: How many nucleated cells were present was estimated from reference gene primer amplification. Generated by immunoSEQ multiplex PCR, the TCRdb table keeps only in-frame clones and is missing some. V, J and clone size derive from that table, while D and trimming were established from the DNA sequence. The sample lists a few hundred thousand clones; around 88% were seen once. The material sequenced was peripheral blood. This clonotype was sampled from a man at least 80 years old with acute or convalescent COVID-19.

The CDR3: CASSHGLAGGYAEQFF. CDR3 in DNA: TGTGCCAGCAGCCACGGACTAGCGGGGGGGTATGCTGAGCAGTTCTTC. This chain links TRBV7-9 with TRBJ2-1; TRBD2 matches 15 bases. The J segment lost 9 bases and the V segment lost 5 bases, leaving 8 bases of the junction unmatched. The germline gives CDR1 SEHNR, CDR2 FQNEAQ (reference sequence). The CDR3 runs 16 residues.